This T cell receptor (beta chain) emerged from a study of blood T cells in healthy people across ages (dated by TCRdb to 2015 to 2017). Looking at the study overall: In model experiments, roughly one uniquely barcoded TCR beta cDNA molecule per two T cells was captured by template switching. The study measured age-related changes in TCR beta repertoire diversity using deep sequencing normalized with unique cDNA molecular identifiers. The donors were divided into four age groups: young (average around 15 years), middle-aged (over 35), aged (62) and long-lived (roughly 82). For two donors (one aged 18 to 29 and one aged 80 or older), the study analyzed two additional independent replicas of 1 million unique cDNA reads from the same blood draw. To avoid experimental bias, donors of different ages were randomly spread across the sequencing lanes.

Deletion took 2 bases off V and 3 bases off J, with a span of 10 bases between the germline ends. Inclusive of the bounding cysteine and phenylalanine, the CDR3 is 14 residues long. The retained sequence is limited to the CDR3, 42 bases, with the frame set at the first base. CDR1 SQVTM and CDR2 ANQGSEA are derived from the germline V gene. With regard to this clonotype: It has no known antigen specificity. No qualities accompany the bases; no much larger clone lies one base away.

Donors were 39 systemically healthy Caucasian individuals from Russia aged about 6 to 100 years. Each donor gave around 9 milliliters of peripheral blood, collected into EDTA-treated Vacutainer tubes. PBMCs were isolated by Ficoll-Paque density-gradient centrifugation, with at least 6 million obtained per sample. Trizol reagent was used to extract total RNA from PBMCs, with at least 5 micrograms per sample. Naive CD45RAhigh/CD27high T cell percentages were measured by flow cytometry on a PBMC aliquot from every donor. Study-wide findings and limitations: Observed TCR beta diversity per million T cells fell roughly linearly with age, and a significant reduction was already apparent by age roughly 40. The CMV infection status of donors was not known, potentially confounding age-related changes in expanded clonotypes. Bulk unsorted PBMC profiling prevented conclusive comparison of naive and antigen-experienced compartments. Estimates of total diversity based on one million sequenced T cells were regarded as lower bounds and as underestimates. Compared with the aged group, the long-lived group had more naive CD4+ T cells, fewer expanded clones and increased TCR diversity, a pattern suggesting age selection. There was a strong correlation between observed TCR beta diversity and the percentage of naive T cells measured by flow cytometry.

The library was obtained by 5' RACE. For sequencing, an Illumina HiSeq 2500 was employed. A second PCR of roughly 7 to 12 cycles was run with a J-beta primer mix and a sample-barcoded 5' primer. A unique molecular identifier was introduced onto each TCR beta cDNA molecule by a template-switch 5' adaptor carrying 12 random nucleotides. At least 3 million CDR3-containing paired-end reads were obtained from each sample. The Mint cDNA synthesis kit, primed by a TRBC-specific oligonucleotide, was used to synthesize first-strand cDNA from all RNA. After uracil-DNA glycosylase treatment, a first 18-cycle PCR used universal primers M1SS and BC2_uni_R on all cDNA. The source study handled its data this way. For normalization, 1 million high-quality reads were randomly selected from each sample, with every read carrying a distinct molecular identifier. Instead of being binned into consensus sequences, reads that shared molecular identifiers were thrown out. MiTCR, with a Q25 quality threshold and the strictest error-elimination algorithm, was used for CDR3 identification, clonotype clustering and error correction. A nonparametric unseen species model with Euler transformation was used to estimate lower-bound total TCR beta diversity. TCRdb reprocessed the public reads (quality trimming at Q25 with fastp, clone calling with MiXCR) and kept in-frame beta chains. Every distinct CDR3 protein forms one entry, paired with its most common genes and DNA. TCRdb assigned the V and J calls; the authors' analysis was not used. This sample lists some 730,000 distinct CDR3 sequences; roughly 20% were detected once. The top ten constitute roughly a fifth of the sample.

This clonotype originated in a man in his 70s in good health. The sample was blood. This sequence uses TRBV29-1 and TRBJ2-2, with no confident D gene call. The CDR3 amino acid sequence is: CSVELAADTGELFF. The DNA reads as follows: TGCAGCGTTGAACTCGCGGCGGACACCGGGGAGCTGTTTTTT.